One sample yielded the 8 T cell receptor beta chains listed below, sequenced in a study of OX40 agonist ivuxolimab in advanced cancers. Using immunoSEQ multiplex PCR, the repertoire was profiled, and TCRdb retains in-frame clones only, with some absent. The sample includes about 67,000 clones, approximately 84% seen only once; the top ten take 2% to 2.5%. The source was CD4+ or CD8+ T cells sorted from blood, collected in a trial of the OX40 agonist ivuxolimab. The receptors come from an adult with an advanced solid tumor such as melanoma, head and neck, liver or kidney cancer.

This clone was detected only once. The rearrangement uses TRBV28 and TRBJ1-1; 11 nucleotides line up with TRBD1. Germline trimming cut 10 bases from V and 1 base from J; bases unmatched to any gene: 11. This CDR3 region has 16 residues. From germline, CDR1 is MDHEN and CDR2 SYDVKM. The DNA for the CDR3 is TGTGCCACCGGGGGGTGGACAGGGGGCGCGAACACTGAAGCTTTCTTT. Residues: CATGGWTGGANTEAFF.

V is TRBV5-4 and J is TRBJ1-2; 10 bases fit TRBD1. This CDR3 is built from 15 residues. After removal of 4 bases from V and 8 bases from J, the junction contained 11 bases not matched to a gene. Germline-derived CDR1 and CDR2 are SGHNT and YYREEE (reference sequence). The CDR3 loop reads CASSVPGQGIVGYTF. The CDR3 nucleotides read TGTGCCAGCAGCGTACCGGGACAGGGGATTGTAGGCTACACCTTC.

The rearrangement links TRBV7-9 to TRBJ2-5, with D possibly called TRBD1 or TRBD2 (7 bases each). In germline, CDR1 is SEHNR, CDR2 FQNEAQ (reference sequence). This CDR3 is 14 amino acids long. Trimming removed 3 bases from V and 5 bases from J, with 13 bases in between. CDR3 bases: TGTGCCAGCAGCTTTTATCAGGGGGGGGAGACCCAGTACTTC. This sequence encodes CASSFYQGGETQYF.

The DNA for the CDR3 is TGCGCCAGCAGCATTGAGGGGGCGGACAATGAAAAACTGTTTTTT. Translation gives CASSIEGADNEKLFF. This chain joins TRBV5-1 and TRBJ1-4; 7 bases line up with TRBD1. Germline CDR1 reads SGHRS; CDR2 reads YFSETQ. Germline trimming cut 4 bases from V and 5 bases from J; bases unmatched to any gene: 8. The CDR3 is 15 amino acids. The full variable domain, rest sourced from reference TRBV5-1 and TRBJ1-4, is KAGVTQTPRYLIKTRGQQVTLSCSPISGHRSVSWYQQTPGQGLQFLFEYFSETQRNKGNFPGRFSGRQFSNSRSEMNVSTLELGDSALYLCASSIEGADNEKLFFGSGTQLSVL.

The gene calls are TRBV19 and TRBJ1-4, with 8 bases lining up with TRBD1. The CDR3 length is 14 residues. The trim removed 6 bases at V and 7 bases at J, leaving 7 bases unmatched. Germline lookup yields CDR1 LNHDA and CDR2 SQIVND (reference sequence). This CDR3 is CASSQTGDGEKLFF. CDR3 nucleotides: TGTGCCAGTAGCCAGACAGGGGACGGTGAAAAACTGTTTTTT.

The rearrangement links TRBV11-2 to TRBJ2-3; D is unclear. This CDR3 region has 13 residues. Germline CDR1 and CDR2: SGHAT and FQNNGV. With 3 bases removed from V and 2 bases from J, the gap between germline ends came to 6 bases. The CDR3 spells CASSLSPTDTQYF. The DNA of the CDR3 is TGTGCCAGCAGCTTGAGTCCCACAGATACGCAGTATTTT. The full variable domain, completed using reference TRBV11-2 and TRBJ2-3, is EAGVAQSPRYKIIEKRQSVAFWCNPISGHATLYWYQQILGQGPKLLIQFQNNGVVDDSQLPKDRFSAERLKGVDSTLKIQPAKLEDSAVYLCASSLSPTDTQYFGPGTRLTVL.

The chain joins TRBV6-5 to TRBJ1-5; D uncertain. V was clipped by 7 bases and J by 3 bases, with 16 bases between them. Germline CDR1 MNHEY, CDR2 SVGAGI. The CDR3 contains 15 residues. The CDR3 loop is CASKKNMAPNQPQHF. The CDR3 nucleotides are TGTGCCAGCAAAAAAAATATGGCTCCCAATCAGCCCCAGCATTTT.

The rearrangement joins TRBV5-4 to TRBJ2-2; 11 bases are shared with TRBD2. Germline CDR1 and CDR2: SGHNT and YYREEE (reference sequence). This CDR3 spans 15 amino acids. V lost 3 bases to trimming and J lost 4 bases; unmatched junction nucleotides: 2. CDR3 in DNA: TGTGCCAGCAGCTCTAGCGGGAGGAGCACCGGGGAGCTGTTTTTT. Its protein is CASSSSGRSTGELFF.